This section outlines one T cell receptor (beta chain) sequence together with its context. The data stem from a study of blood T cell repertoires in COVID-19. V gave up 11 bases and J gave up 4 bases, with 17 bases separating them. The germline V gene encodes CDR1 SEHNR and CDR2 FQNEAQ (reference sequence). CDR3 length: 13 residues. Assay: immunoSEQ multiplex PCR; the TCRdb copy retains only in-frame clones and omits some. The data contain 250,000 to 300,000 clones, 89% of them singletons. Sequencing was carried out using peripheral blood. The chain couples TRBV7-9 to TRBJ1-2, with a tentative D call TRBD1 (5 bases). This clonotype was obtained from a man in his forties or fifties with acute or convalescent COVID-19. Here the CDR3 DNA reads TGTGCCTCCTCGGTCCCCGGGGGCTATGGCTACACCTTC. Encoded protein: CASSVPGGYGYTF.